Below are 25 T cell receptor beta chains sequenced from a single sample in a study of OX40 agonist ivuxolimab in advanced cancers. Here immunoSEQ multiplex PCR was the method, and the copy in TCRdb shows in-frame clones only, minus some. Of over 60,000 clones in the sample, roughly 85% were seen once. Sample: CD4+ or CD8+ T cells sorted from blood, taken in a trial of the OX40 agonist ivuxolimab. Receptors were obtained from an adult with an advanced solid tumor such as melanoma, head and neck, liver or kidney cancer.

The rearrangement joins TRBV7-2 to TRBJ2-1; 11 positions match TRBD2. The V segment lost 5 bases and the J segment 2 bases; nucleotides outside the gene matches: 8. The CDR3 contains 17 residues. In germline, CDR1 is SGHTA, CDR2 FQGNSA. The CDR3 bases are TGTGCCAGCAGCCCGACTAGCGGGATTTATACCTACAATGAGCAGTTCTTC. Its protein product is CASSPTSGIYTYNEQFF.

The chain employs TRBV4-2 and TRBJ1-1, with D unresolved. The CDR3 totals 17 residues. V was clipped by 0 bases and J by 1 base, with 15 bases between them. Germline values: CDR1 LGHNA, CDR2 YNFKEQ. This CDR3 reads CASSQDLWVGENTEAFF. The CDR3 nucleotides read TGTGCCAGCAGCCAAGATCTATGGGTGGGAGAGAACACTGAAGCTTTCTTT.

This clone was counted a few times. The chain has TRBV19 and TRBJ2-2; TRBD1 is a possible D gene (5 bases). Deletions cut 9 bases from V and 1 base from J, with 12 bases between. This CDR3 has 14 residues. Germline CDR1 and CDR2: LNHDA and SQIVND (reference sequence). CDR3 nucleotides: TGTGCCAGCCGGACACGGTTGAACACCGGGGAGCTGTTTTTT. This gives the protein CASRTRLNTGELFF.

The chain carries TRBV7-9 and TRBJ1-6, with D perhaps matching TRBD1 (5 bases). V shed 9 bases and J shed 4 bases, with 13 bases lying between them. This CDR3 is built from 14 residues. The germline CDR1 and CDR2 sequences are SEHNR and FQNEAQ (reference sequence). This chain's CDR3 is CASGGTEYNSPLHF. The CDR3 nucleotides are TGTGCCAGTGGGGGGACGGAGTATAATTCACCCCTCCACTTT.

The V call is TRBV5-6, the J call TRBJ2-7; D is perhaps TRBD1 (5 bases). From germline, CDR1 is SGHDT and CDR2 YYEEEE. V dropped 0 bases and J dropped 1 base, with 20 bases sitting between them. The CDR3 is made up of 18 amino acids. The CDR3 sequence: CASSLACPDIFYSYEQYV. Here the CDR3 DNA reads TGTGCCAGCAGCTTGGCCTGTCCGGACATATTCTATTCCTACGAGCAGTACGTC.

V usage is TRBV19 and J usage is TRBJ2-6; D remains ambiguous. The CDR3 covers 14 residues. Between the trimmed V and J ends, which lost 6 bases and 4 bases, there was a span of 10 bases. Per the germline V gene, CDR1 is LNHDA and CDR2 is SQIVND (reference sequence). The CDR3 bases are TGTGCCAGTAGCCCGGTCACCGGGGCCAACGTCCTGACTTTC. This encodes CASSPVTGANVLTF.

The J gene is TRBJ1-5, the V gene TRBV6-1; perhaps TRBD1 as D (6 bases). The V gene lost 4 bases and the J gene lost 2 bases, with 12 bases spanning the gap. The CDR3 runs to 15 residues. Germline V CDR1 and CDR2: MNHNS, SASEGT. CDR3 loop: CASSGGLGGNQPQHF. The CDR3 DNA reads as TGTGCCAGCAGTGGGGGGCTGGGGGGCAATCAGCCCCAGCATTTT.

This clone was detected only once. The V call is TRBV12-5, the J call TRBJ2-7; 7 bases agree with TRBD1. The CDR3 has 16 amino acids. Losses at the gene ends were 0 bases for V and 4 bases for J; bases not matched to a gene: 9. Per germline, CDR1 LGHNT and CDR2 FRNRAP. Here the CDR3 DNA reads TGTGCTAGTGGTTTGGTTTTCGACAGGGAATTTTACGAGCAGTACGTC. As protein: CASGLVFDREFYEQYV.

The chain joins TRBV11-3 to TRBJ2-1; 7 positions agree with TRBD2. This CDR3 comprises 13 residues. The trim removed 5 bases at V and 4 bases at J, leaving 2 bases unmatched. Germline V gene lookup returns CDR1 SGHNT and CDR2 YENEEA. CDR3 region: CASSRTRYNEQFF. DNA for the CDR3: TGTGCCAGCAGCCGGACTAGGTACAATGAGCAGTTCTTC.

CDR3 nucleotide sequence: TGTGCCTGGAGTGTAAATGCGAACACCGGGGAGCTGTTTTTT. It encodes CAWSVNANTGELFF. The chain joins TRBV30 to TRBJ2-2, with D uncertain. Trimming took off 0 bases at V and 0 bases at J, with 5 bases between the two ends. CDR1 GTSNPN and CDR2 SVGIG come from the germline V gene (reference sequence). This CDR3 spans 14 amino acids.

Points on this clone: A junction end diverges from the germline sequence, so it may reflect a read error. The gene calls are TRBV9 and TRBJ1-1; weak D call: TRBD1 (6 bases). The CDR3 covers 16 residues. CDR1 is SGDLS and CDR2 is YYNGEE in the germline V gene. The CDR3 sequence is CAGSFPGVWMNTEAFF. The CDR3 coding sequence is TGTGCCGGCAGCTTCCCAGGGGTATGGATGAACACTGAAGCTTTCTTT.

The rearrangement joins TRBV6-5 to TRBJ1-5; 7 nucleotides match TRBD1. The germline V gene has CDR1 MNHEY and CDR2 SVGAGI. After removal of 3 bases from V and 9 bases from J, the junction contained 14 bases not matched to a gene. The CDR3 spans 16 residues. The CDR3 sequence: CASSYETGPGLLPQHF. The CDR3 coding sequence is TGTGCCAGCAGTTATGAGACAGGGCCGGGTTTGTTGCCCCAGCATTTT.

The chain combines TRBV2 with TRBJ2-5, with D uncertain. Germline CDR1 and CDR2: SNHLY and FYNNEI. With 5 bases removed from V and 1 base from J, the gap between germline ends came to 11 bases. CDR3 size: 14 residues. In DNA form, the CDR3 reads TGTGCCAGCAGTCAATGGGGAACCCAAGAGACCCAGTACTTC. Translation gives CASSQWGTQETQYF.

The chain carries TRBV5-8 and TRBJ1-1; D is possibly TRBD1 (5 bases). The CDR3 runs 14 residues. Between the trimmed V and J ends, which lost 4 bases and 4 bases, there was a span of 14 bases. The germline gives CDR1 SGHTS, CDR2 YDEGEE. CDR3 amino acids: CASSRWGLATEAFF. CDR3 bases: TGTGCCAGCAGCCGATGGGGGTTAGCCACTGAAGCTTTCTTT.

This clone has just a few counts. V is TRBV13 and J is TRBJ1-1, with a weak D call TRBD1 (6 bases). The germline gives CDR1 PRHDT, CDR2 FYEKMQ (reference sequence). V was trimmed by 5 bases and J by 3 bases, leaving 16 bases between them. This CDR3 has 15 residues. CDR3 region: CASSPPLGADTEAFF. The CDR3, as DNA: TGTGCCAGCAGCCCCCCATTGGGGGCGGACACTGAAGCTTTCTTT.

This clone was seen a few times. The gene calls are TRBV21-1 and TRBJ2-1. TRBV21-1 is a pseudogene segment. The CDR3 spans 15 residues. The CDR3 coding sequence is TGTGCCAGCAGCAAAGTGCAGGACCCCTACAATGAGCAGTTCTTC. Translated: CASSKVQDPYNEQFF.

By share of the sample, this clone is large. CDR3 in DNA: TGTGCCAGCAGTGAAGGTTTGGCTAGCGGGAGTGGTGAGACCCAGTACTTC. As protein: CASSEGLASGSGETQYF. V is TRBV2 and J is TRBJ2-5; 10 bases line up with TRBD2. Germline V gene sequence: CDR1 SNHLY, CDR2 FYNNEI. Trimming cost V 1 base and J 5 bases; bases outside gene matches: 10. The CDR3 is made up of 17 amino acids.

The rearrangement joins TRBV6-5 to TRBJ1-4, with D possibly TRBD1 on 5 matching bases. The CDR3 spans 15 residues. Germline lookup yields CDR1 MNHEY and CDR2 SVGAGI. The V gene lost 4 bases and the J gene lost 3 bases, with 12 bases spanning the gap. The CDR3 DNA sequence: TGTGCCAGCAGTTTGGGACGGACCCCTAATGAAAAACTGTTTTTT. The encoded protein is CASSLGRTPNEKLFF.

The chain links TRBV28 to TRBJ1-2; the match to TRBD1 covers 8 bases. The CDR3 is 15 residues long. CDR1 and CDR2 (germline): MDHEN, SYDVKM. V lost 5 bases, J lost 4 bases, and 9 bases stayed unmatched. CDR3: CASSLGQGLGYGYTF. The DNA for the CDR3 is TGTGCCAGCAGTCTCGGACAGGGTCTCGGCTATGGCTACACCTTC.

The rearrangement joins TRBV20-1 to TRBJ1-1, with D uncertain. The CDR3 is made up of 11 amino acids. Germline V gives CDR1 DFQATT, CDR2 SNEGSKA (reference sequence). Trimming cost V 6 bases and J 5 bases, with 10 bases left between them. This CDR3 is CSASQGTEAFF. Here the CDR3 DNA reads TGCAGTGCCAGTCAAGGGACTGAAGCTTTCTTT.

J is TRBJ2-3 and V is TRBV28; a possible D gene is TRBD2 (6 bases). The ends were cut back, 6 bases at V and 4 bases at J, with 20 bases in the middle. CDR3 length equals 16 residues. Germline assignment: CDR1 MDHEN and CDR2 SYDVKM. The chain's CDR3 is CASSPLGGGASDTQYF. The DNA for the CDR3 is TGTGCCAGCAGCCCATTGGGGGGTGGCGCGTCAGATACGCAGTATTTT.

V and J are TRBV2 and TRBJ2-1; TRBD1 aligns across 7 bases. The CDR3 has 14 amino acids. Losses at the gene ends were 6 bases for V and 4 bases for J; bases not matched to a gene: 6. The germline V gene has CDR1 SNHLY and CDR2 FYNNEI. The CDR3 DNA is TGTGCCAGCAGCCCGGGACAGAATTACAATGAGCAGTTCTTC. It encodes CASSPGQNYNEQFF.

The chain has TRBV19 and TRBJ2-2; D gene uncertain. V was cut by 10 bases and J by 7 bases, with 16 bases left in between. Germline V gene sequence: CDR1 LNHDA, CDR2 SQIVND (reference sequence). This CDR3 has 13 residues. The CDR3 DNA is TGTGCCACGTCCCCACCGAGTTTCGGGGAGCTGTTTTTT. Protein: CATSPPSFGELFF.

The V call is TRBV7-3, the J call TRBJ1-5; D is uncertain. The CDR3 runs to 12 residues. Germline V lookup: CDR1 SGHTA, CDR2 FQGTGA. The V and J ends lost 2 bases and 8 bases respectively, with 7 bases between them. The CDR3 DNA follows: TGTGCCAGCAGCTTATTGGCCGAGCCCCAGCATTTT. It codes for CASSLLAEPQHF.

In nucleotides, the CDR3 is TGTGCCAGCAGCTTCGCGGGGCCGGGGGGAAACACCATATATTTT. It is translated as CASSFAGPGGNTIYF. This chain connects TRBV5-4 to TRBJ1-3; D may be TRBD1 (5 bases). CDR1 SGHNT and CDR2 YYREEE come from the germline V gene (reference sequence). Trimming took off 2 bases at V and 4 bases at J, with 13 bases between the two ends. The CDR3 runs 15 residues.